This T cell receptor (beta chain) was found in a study of blood T cell repertoires in COVID-19. Study-level information: Spain, Italy and the United States supplied samples that represented acute and convalescent COVID-19. The analysed material was cDNA or gDNA that came from T cells, B-cell-depleted T cells, or PBMCs.

This clone has just a few counts. Per the authors' pipeline: Amplified reference gene primers provided the basis for estimating nucleated cell counts. Profiled with immunoSEQ multiplex PCR; TCRdb holds only in-frame clones, not every one. V, J and clone size are taken as reported in that table, and D and trimming were inferred from the DNA itself. The sample comprises about 42,000 clones, 89% of which are singletons, and more than 5% rests with the top ten. Material: peripheral blood. The sequence was obtained from a human donor in a cohort sampled during active COVID-19.

The CDR3 reads CASSYSPRGGFLYNEQFF. In DNA, the CDR3 is TGTGCCAGCAGTTACTCGCCGCGGGGGGGCTTTCTCTACAATGAGCAGTTCTTC. The chain uses TRBV6-2 or TRBV6-3 and TRBJ2-1; 9 bases match TRBD2. CDR3 length: 18 amino acids. Germline lookup yields CDR1 MNHEY and CDR2 SVGEGT. V was pared by 0 bases and J by 3 bases, with 9 bases of the junction left unmatched.